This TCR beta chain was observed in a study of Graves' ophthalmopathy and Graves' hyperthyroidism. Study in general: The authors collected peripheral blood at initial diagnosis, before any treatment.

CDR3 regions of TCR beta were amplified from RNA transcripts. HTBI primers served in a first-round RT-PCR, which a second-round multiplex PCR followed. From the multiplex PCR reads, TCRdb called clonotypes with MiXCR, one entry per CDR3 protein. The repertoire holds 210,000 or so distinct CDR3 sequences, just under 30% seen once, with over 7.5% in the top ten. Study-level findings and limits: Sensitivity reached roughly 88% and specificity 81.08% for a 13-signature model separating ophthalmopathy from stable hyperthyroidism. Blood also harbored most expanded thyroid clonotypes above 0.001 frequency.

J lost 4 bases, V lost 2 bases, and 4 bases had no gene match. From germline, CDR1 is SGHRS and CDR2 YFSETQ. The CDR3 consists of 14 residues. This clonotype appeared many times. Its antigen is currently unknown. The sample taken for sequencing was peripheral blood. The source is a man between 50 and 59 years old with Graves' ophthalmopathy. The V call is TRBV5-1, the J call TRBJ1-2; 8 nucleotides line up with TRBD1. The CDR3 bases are TGCGCCAGCAGCTTATCCGGGACAGGCTATGGCTACACCTTC. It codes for CASSLSGTGYGYTF. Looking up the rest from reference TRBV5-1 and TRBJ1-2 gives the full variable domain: KAGVTQTPRYLIKTRGQQVTLSCSPISGHRSVSWYQQTPGQGLQFLFEYFSETQRNKGNFPGRFSGRQFSNSRSEMNVSTLELGDSALYLCASSLSGTGYGYTFGSGTRLTVV.